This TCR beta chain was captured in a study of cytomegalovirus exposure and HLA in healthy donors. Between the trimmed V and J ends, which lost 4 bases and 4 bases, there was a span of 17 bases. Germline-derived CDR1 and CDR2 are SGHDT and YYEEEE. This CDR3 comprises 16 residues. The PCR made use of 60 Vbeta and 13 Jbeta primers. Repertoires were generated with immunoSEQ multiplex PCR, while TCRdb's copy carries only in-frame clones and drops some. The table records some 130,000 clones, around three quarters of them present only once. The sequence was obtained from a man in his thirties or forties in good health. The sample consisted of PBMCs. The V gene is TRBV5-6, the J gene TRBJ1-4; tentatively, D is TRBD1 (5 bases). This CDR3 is CASSRPDSLSNEKLFF. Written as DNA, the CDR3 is TGTGCCAGCAGCCGACCCGACAGTTTGAGTAATGAAAAACTGTTTTTT.